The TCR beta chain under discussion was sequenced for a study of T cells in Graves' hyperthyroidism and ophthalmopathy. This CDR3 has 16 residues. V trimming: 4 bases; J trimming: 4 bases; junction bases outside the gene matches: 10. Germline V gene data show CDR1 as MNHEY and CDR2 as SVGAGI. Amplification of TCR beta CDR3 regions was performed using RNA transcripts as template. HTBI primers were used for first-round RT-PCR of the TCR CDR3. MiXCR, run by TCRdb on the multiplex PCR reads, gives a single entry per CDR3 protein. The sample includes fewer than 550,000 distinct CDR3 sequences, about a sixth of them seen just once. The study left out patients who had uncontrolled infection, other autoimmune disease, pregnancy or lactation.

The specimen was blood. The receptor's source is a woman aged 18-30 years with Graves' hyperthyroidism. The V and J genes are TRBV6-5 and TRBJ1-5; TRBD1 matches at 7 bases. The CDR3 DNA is TGTGCCAGCAGTTCCCAAACAGGGGTTTCGAATCAGCCCCAGCATTTT. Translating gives CASSSQTGVSNQPQHF.